This TCR beta chain was obtained from a study of CD8 T cells in ankylosing spondylitis. Findings and caveats of the study: Earlier literature documents some of the motif variants in reactive arthritis synovial fluid and blood. Seemingly distinctive of ankylosing spondylitis blood was a TCR beta motif formed by eight highly homologous variants. Clones linked with disease were CD8+ and fairly uncommon in the peripheral blood. Matched synovial fluid from ankylosing spondylitis patients was reported to be enriched for disease-linked clones.

This clonotype was seen a few times. Antigen: not known. MiXCR was run by TCRdb on the 5' RACE reads, yielding one entry per CDR3 protein. The data hold some 330,000 distinct CDR3 sequences, with around 7.6% observed a single time. This CDR3 contains 13 residues. Deletions cut 4 bases from V and 5 bases from J, with 11 bases between. Germline loops: CDR1 SGHNT, CDR2 YENEEA. Sequencing was performed on blood, either unsorted or a sorted T cell fraction (not recorded which). This clonotype originated in a male donor with ankylosing spondylitis. The V call is TRBV11-3, the J call TRBJ2-5; TRBD2 might be the D (6 bases). The CDR3 bases are TGTGCCAGCAGCTCCGACAGCGGGGAGACCCAGTACTTC. It specifies CASSSDSGETQYF.